The 21 T cell receptor beta chains below come from one sample, sequenced in a study of OX40 agonist ivuxolimab in advanced cancers. Clones were sequenced by immunoSEQ multiplex PCR, and TCRdb holds only the in-frame ones, with some missing. This sample has over 10,000 clones, with under 70% found just once. Sample: CD4+ or CD8+ T cells sorted from blood, taken in a trial of the OX40 agonist ivuxolimab. These receptors all stem from an adult with an advanced solid tumor such as melanoma, head and neck, liver or kidney cancer.

The J gene is TRBJ1-2, the V gene TRBV7-2; the match to TRBD1 covers 9 bases. Germline values: CDR1 SGHTA, CDR2 FQGNSA. The CDR3 covers 13 residues. Losses at the gene ends were 3 bases for V and 6 bases for J; bases not matched to a gene: 2. The CDR3 nucleotides are TGTGCCAGCAGCTTGGGACAGGGAGATGGCTACACCTTC. This translates into CASSLGQGDGYTF.

The chain uses TRBV7-2 and TRBJ2-1; TRBD2 matches at 11 bases. CDR1 and CDR2 from the germline V gene are SGHTA and FQGNSA. The CDR3 has 16 amino acids. Germline trimming cut 6 bases from V and 5 bases from J; bases unmatched to any gene: 9. CDR3 DNA sequence: TGTGCCAGCAGACGCGTAGCGGGGGGGCCCGACAATGAGCAGTTCTTC. Amino acids: CASRRVAGGPDNEQFF.

The rearrangement links TRBV5-1 to TRBJ2-3, with 11 nucleotides matching TRBD1. The V gene's germline CDR1 is SGHRS and CDR2 YFSETQ. The CDR3 runs 14 residues. V was pared by 4 bases and J by 4 bases, with 2 bases of the junction left unmatched. CDR3 nucleotide sequence: TGCGCCAGCAGCATGGGACAGGGGGCAGATACGCAGTATTTT. This sequence encodes CASSMGQGADTQYF.

The CDR3 DNA follows: TGTGCCAGCAGCGTAGGGGACGGGCTAAAGGGAGAGCAGTACTTC. Amino acid sequence: CASSVGDGLKGEQYF. The gene calls are TRBV9 and TRBJ2-7, with D perhaps matching TRBD1 or TRBD2 (5 bases each). CDR1 is SGDLS and CDR2 is YYNGEE in the germline V gene. This CDR3 contains 15 residues. V was shortened by 0 bases and J by 7 bases, with 17 bases between the two germline ends.

V gene TRBV5-4 combines with J gene TRBJ2-1, with 9 bases fitting TRBD1. Losses at the gene ends were 4 bases for V and 10 bases for J; bases not matched to a gene: 6. The germline gives CDR1 SGHNT, CDR2 YYREEE (reference sequence). The CDR3 is 13 amino acids. This chain's CDR3 is CASSMGQGKEQFF. The DNA of the CDR3 is TGTGCCAGCAGCATGGGACAGGGTAAGGAGCAGTTCTTC.

The chain carries TRBV5-1 and TRBJ1-1; maybe TRBD1 (5 bases). Trimming took off 0 bases at V and 4 bases at J, with 19 bases between the two ends. The CDR3 length is 17 residues. Germline V gene sequence: CDR1 SGHRS, CDR2 YFSETQ. CDR3 in DNA: TGCGCCAGCAGCTTGGGTCAGGGTGTGGGGATAGGCACTGAAGCTTTCTTT. The encoded protein is CASSLGQGVGIGTEAFF. The full variable domain, with the rest looked up from reference TRBV5-1 and TRBJ1-1, is KAGVTQTPRYLIKTRGQQVTLSCSPISGHRSVSWYQQTPGQGLQFLFEYFSETQRNKGNFPGRFSGRQFSNSRSEMNVSTLELGDSALYLCASSLGQGVGIGTEAFFGQGTRLTVV.

The V gene is TRBV27, the J gene TRBJ2-5; TRBD1 agrees at 8 bases. This CDR3 spans 12 amino acids. Germline CDR1 reads MNHEY; CDR2 reads SMNVEV (reference sequence). J gave up 2 bases and V 8 bases, and 1 base lay outside the gene matches. CDR3 residues: CASGTGQETQYF. CDR3 bases: TGTGCCAGCGGGACAGGACAAGAGACCCAGTACTTC.

DNA for the CDR3: TGTGCCAGCAGTTCGGGCGGGGGCGGAACAGATACGCAGTATTTT. It is translated as CASSSGGGGTDTQYF. The rearrangement joins TRBV6-6 to TRBJ2-3; possibly TRBD2 for D (7 bases). Germline CDR1 is MNHNY and CDR2 is SVGAGI (reference sequence). The germline V and J ends were trimmed by 4 bases and 3 bases, with 14 bases remaining between them. This CDR3 contains 15 residues.

The sample holds a few counts of this clone. Other DNA sequences in the sample encode the same CDR3. The chain joins TRBV9 to TRBJ2-2; 8 positions match TRBD1. V was pared by 4 bases and J by 7 bases, with 15 bases of the junction left unmatched. Germline V gene lookup returns CDR1 SGDLS and CDR2 YYNGEE. This CDR3 comprises 17 residues. CDR3 coding DNA: TGTGCCAGCAGCACAAAAGTTAACCAGGGGGCCGGCGGGGAGCTGTTTTTT. This gives the protein CASSTKVNQGAGGELFF.

As concerns this clone: This specimen includes other DNA sequences encoding the same CDR3. The rearrangement uses TRBV19 and TRBJ2-1; D call uncertain. Germline V gives CDR1 LNHDA, CDR2 SQIVND (reference sequence). With 1 base removed from V and 0 bases from J, the gap between germline ends came to 7 bases. There are 15 residues in the CDR3. This CDR3 is CASSIGPSSYNEQFF. Here the CDR3 DNA reads TGTGCCAGTAGTATAGGACCAAGCTCCTACAATGAGCAGTTCTTC. The complete variable domain, with remaining parts taken from reference TRBV19 and TRBJ2-1, reads DGGITQSPKYLFRKEGQNVTLSCEQNLNHDAMYWYRQDPGQGLRLIYYSQIVNDFQKGDIAEGYSVSREKKESFPLTVTSAQKNPTAFYLCASSIGPSSYNEQFFGPGTRLTVL.

The V and J genes are TRBV28 and TRBJ2-3, with D perhaps being TRBD1 or TRBD2 (5 bases each). Germline-derived CDR1 and CDR2 are MDHEN and SYDVKM. Trimming removed 3 bases at V and 0 bases at J, with 16 bases between. The CDR3 length is 17 residues. CDR3 bases: TGTGCCAGCAGTTTCGGGACCCTCAATGAGAGCACAGATACGCAGTATTTT. Protein sequence: CASSFGTLNESTDTQYF. The full variable domain, with the rest looked up from reference TRBV28 and TRBJ2-3, is DVKVTQSSRYLVKRTGEKVFLECVQDMDHENMFWYRQDPGLGLRLIYFSYDVKMKEKGDIPEGYSVSREKKERFSLILESASTNQTSMYLCASSFGTLNESTDTQYFGPGTRLTVL.

The V and J genes are TRBV6-1 and TRBJ2-7; 8 bases align to TRBD2. The CDR3 has 15 amino acids. CDR1 and CDR2 (germline): MNHNS, SASEGT. The V segment lost 6 bases and the J segment 0 bases; nucleotides outside the gene matches: 7. The CDR3 is CASRASGLSSYEQYF. DNA of the CDR3: TGTGCCAGCAGGGCTAGCGGGCTTAGCTCCTACGAGCAGTACTTC.

CDR3 loop: CASSLRGMDPYEQYF. The DNA for the CDR3 is TGTGCCAGCAGTTTGAGGGGGATGGACCCCTACGAGCAGTACTTC. The chain uses TRBV27 and TRBJ2-7, with D tentatively TRBD1 (6 bases). The CDR3 has 15 amino acids. Germline V gene sequence: CDR1 MNHEY, CDR2 SMNVEV (reference sequence). Trimming stripped 3 bases from V and 2 bases from J, with 14 bases between.

This clone occurred once. The chain has TRBV27 and TRBJ2-2; 7 bases agree with TRBD1. This CDR3 region has 14 residues. V was pared by 5 bases and J by 5 bases, with 5 bases of the junction left unmatched. Germline assignment: CDR1 MNHEY and CDR2 SMNVEV (reference sequence). The CDR3 loop reads CASSPDRATGELFF. CDR3 sequence (DNA): TGTGCCAGCAGTCCCGACAGGGCAACCGGGGAGCTGTTTTTT.

The chain couples TRBV6-5 to TRBJ1-1; a weak D match, TRBD1 (5 bases). Looked up from germline, CDR1 is MNHEY and CDR2 is SVGAGI. Trimming cost V 10 bases and J 1 base, with 13 bases left between them. This CDR3 is 13 amino acids long. The CDR3 is CATADGQNTEAFF. The CDR3 DNA sequence: TGTGCCACCGCGGATGGACAGAACACTGAAGCTTTCTTT.

The chain employs TRBV6-5 and TRBJ2-1; TRBD1 agrees at 7 bases. Germline-derived CDR1 and CDR2 are MNHEY and SVGAGI. With 5 bases clipped from V and 3 bases from J, the junction kept 4 bases outside the gene matches. This CDR3 spans 14 amino acids. The CDR3 region is CASSPGQYYNEQFF. The CDR3 bases are TGTGCCAGCAGTCCGGGACAGTACTACAATGAGCAGTTCTTC.

The chain uses TRBV4-3 and TRBJ1-6; no reliable D call. Between the trimmed V and J ends, which lost 0 bases and 8 bases, there was a span of 14 bases. There are 16 residues in the CDR3. Germline CDR1 LGHNA, CDR2 YSLEER. Here the CDR3 reads CASSQDIAIQYSPLHF. In DNA form, the CDR3 reads TGCGCCAGCAGCCAAGATATTGCCATACAATATTCACCCCTCCACTTT.

The J gene is TRBJ2-4, the V gene TRBV7-9; 9 positions match TRBD1. The CDR3 runs to 15 residues. Unmatched junction bases numbered 7, after V lost 4 bases and J lost 6 bases. Germline-derived CDR1 and CDR2 are SEHNR and FQNEAQ (reference sequence). CDR3 region: CASSWTGEQRNIQYF. The CDR3 DNA reads TGTGCCAGCAGCTGGACAGGGGAACAGAGAAACATTCAGTACTTC.

Here the CDR3 DNA reads TGTGCCAGCAGCTTAGCGTCGGGACTAGCGGGGGATAGCACAGATACGCAGTATTTT. It yields the protein CASSLASGLAGDSTDTQYF. The chain is built from TRBV7-8 and TRBJ2-3; TRBD2 matches 14 bases. V shed 0 bases, J shed 0 bases, and the junction held 5 bases outside the gene matches. Germline CDR1 SGHVS, CDR2 FQNEAQ. This CDR3 has 19 amino acids. Full variable domain (missing parts from reference TRBV7-8 and TRBJ2-3): GAGVSQSPRYKVAKRGQDVALRCDPISGHVSLFWYQQALGQGPEFLTYFQNEAQLDKSGLPSDRFFAERPEGSVSTLKIQRTQQEDSAVYLCASSLASGLAGDSTDTQYFGPGTRLTVL.

This chain connects TRBV28 to TRBJ1-4, with D possibly being TRBD1 (5 bases). The germline V and J ends were trimmed by 8 bases and 8 bases, with 15 bases remaining between them. Germline V gene sequence: CDR1 MDHEN, CDR2 SYDVKM. The CDR3 length is 13 residues. CDR3 coding DNA: TGTGCCAGCGTAGGCAGGGCGGAGGAAAAACTGTTTTTT. The encoded protein is CASVGRAEEKLFF.

This clone has just one count. V and J are TRBV29-1 and TRBJ1-2; no definite D call. CDR1 is SQVTM and CDR2 is ANQGSEA in the germline V gene. V was shortened by 2 bases and J by 6 bases, with 10 bases between the two germline ends. The CDR3 runs to 12 residues. CDR3 region: CSVETDGDGYTF. Here the CDR3 DNA reads TGCAGCGTTGAAACGGACGGTGATGGCTACACCTTC.